This T cell receptor beta chain appears in the sequencing data of a study of blood T cell repertoires in COVID-19. In the study overall: PBMCs, B-cell-depleted T cells, or T cells provided the cDNA or gDNA that made up the material.

Here immunoSEQ multiplex PCR was the method, and the copy in TCRdb shows in-frame clones only, minus some. The table lists 300,000 to 450,000 clones, around 87% of them singletons, with 8% to 13% in the top ten. Trimming took off 5 bases at V and 1 base at J, with 12 bases between the two ends. Germline V gene data show CDR1 as SGHTA and CDR2 as FQGNSA. The CDR3 is 15 amino acids. The chain couples TRBV7-2 to TRBJ1-5; unclear D gene. The specimen was peripheral blood. This receptor was identified in a woman aged 25 to 45 with COVID-19, enrolled during active disease. CDR3: CASSVGSSSNQPQHF. CDR3 sequence (DNA): TGTGCCAGCAGCGTGGGCAGTTCCAGCAATCAGCCCCAGCATTTT.